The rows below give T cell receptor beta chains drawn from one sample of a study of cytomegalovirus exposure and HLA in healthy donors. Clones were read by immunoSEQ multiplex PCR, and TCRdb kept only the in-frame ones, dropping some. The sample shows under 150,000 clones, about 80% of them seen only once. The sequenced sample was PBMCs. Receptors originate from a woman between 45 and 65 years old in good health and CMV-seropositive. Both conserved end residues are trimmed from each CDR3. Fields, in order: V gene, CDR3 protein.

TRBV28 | ASSLPTSGNQETQY
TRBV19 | ASSERRGQGYEQY
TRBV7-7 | ASSSEVTDTQY
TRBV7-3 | ASSRQGDTEAF
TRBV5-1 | ASALAGANTGELF
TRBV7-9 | ASSLVGSAGDTQY
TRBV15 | ATSRQDRVHEQY
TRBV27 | ASRRGLAMSYNEQF
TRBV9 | ASSVVETRGTGELF
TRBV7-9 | ASYRDTQLQSAF
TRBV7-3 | ASSLNSRREQY
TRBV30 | AWSVSVGRSYGYT
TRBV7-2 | ASSPDRARKLF
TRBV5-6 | ASSLRQAGNTIY
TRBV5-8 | ASTWGQANYGYT
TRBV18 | ASSPTGEKTYGYT
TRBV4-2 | ASSQDRQGADYGYT
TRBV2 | ASSVRGDTGELF